This TCR beta chain derives from a study of T cell changes during pregnancy in multiple sclerosis. The V and J ends lost 0 bases and 0 bases respectively, with 9 bases between them. The CDR3 contains 15 residues. Germline-derived CDR1 and CDR2 are SGHKS and YYEKEE (reference sequence). Using immunoSEQ multiplex PCR, the repertoire was profiled, and TCRdb retains in-frame clones only, with some absent. The sample includes 95,000 to 110,000 clones, less than 95% of them seen just once. Specimen: peripheral blood, collected in the third trimester of pregnancy. This TCR was sampled from a female donor in good health, enrolled as a control in a pregnancy study. This rearrangement joins TRBV5-5 to TRBJ2-5; maybe TRBD1 (6 bases). The CDR3 DNA follows: TGTGCCAGCAGCTTGGGGCAGGGGTACCAAGAGACCCAGTACTTC. This encodes CASSLGQGYQETQYF.